This T cell receptor (beta chain) stems from a study of a mutant IDH1 vaccine in newly diagnosed glioma. Study-level information: Vaccines were first given 4-6 weeks after radiotherapy alone, or with temozolomide cycles. Pretreatment consisted of radiotherapy, temozolomide, or both, with most receiving both.

This CDR3 comprises 16 residues. Germline CDR1 is MNHEY and CDR2 is SMNVEV (reference sequence). With V trimmed by 4 bases and J by 8 bases, 12 bases remained unmatched. With regard to this clone: No antigen is known for it.

The sample's time point: week 47, end of study. Alongside topical imiquimod, each dose of vaccine comprised 300 ug of mutant IDH1 20-mer peptide. Eight vaccinations were given in weeks 1, 3, 5, 7, 11, 15, 19 and 23. The data were produced by immunoSEQ multiplex PCR, yet TCRdb's version contains in-frame clones alone and is incomplete. The sample yields 40,000 or so clones, around 82% seen once. Source: PBMCs, taken from a glioma patient whose treatment included an IDH1 peptide vaccine. The gene calls are TRBV27 and TRBJ2-1, with 9 bases lining up with TRBD2. The sequence came from a man between 18 and 35 years old with glioma. Some clones in this sample may be carry-over from other donors' samples. CDR3 protein: CASSSAAGGWGDEQFF. Here the CDR3 DNA reads TGTGCCAGCAGTTCTGCAGCGGGGGGTTGGGGGGATGAGCAGTTCTTC.